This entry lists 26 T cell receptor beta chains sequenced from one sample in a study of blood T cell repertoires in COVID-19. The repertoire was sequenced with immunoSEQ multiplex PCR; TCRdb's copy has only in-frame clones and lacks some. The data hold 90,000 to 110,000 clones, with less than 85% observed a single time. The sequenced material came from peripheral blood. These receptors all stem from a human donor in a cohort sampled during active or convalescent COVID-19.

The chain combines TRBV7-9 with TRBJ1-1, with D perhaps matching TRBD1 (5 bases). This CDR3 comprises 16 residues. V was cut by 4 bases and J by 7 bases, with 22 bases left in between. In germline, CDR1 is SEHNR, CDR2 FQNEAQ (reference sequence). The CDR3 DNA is TGTGCCAGCAGCTCAAGAGAGCTGCGACAGACCCATGAAGCTTTCTTT. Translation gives CASSSRELRQTHEAFF. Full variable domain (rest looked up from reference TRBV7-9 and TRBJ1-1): DTGVSQNPRHKITKRGQNVTFRCDPISEHNRLYWYRQTLGQGPEFLTYFQNEAQLEKSRLLSDRFSAERPKGSFSTLEIQRTEQGDSAMYLCASSSRELRQTHEAFFGQGTRLTVV.

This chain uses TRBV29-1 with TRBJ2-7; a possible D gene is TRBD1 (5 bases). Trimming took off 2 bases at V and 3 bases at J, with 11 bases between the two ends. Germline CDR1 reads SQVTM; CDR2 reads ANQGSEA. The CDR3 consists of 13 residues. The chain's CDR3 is CSVESQGDYEQYF. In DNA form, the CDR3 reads TGCAGCGTTGAAAGTCAGGGTGACTACGAGCAGTACTTC.

Here the CDR3 DNA reads TGCAGCGTGGGGACAGGGGGTTATGGCTACACCTTC. It specifies CSVGTGGYGYTF. J is TRBJ1-2 and V is TRBV29-1, with 11 bases lining up with TRBD1. This CDR3 is 12 amino acids long. With 6 bases clipped from V and 5 bases from J, the junction kept 2 bases outside the gene matches. The germline gives CDR1 SQVTM, CDR2 ANQGSEA.

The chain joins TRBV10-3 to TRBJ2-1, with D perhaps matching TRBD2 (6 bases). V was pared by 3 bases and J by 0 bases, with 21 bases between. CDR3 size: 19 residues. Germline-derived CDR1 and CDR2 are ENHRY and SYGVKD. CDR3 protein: CAISDREFAPPSSYNEQFF. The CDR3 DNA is TGTGCCATCAGTGATCGGGAGTTTGCGCCACCCTCCTCCTACAATGAGCAGTTCTTC.

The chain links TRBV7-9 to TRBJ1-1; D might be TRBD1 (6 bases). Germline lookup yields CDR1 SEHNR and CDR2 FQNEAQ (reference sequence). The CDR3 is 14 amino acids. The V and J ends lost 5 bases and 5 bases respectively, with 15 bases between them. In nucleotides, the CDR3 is TGTGCCAGCAGCGCCCGGGACATCGGAACTGAAGCTTTCTTT. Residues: CASSARDIGTEAFF.

The CDR3: CASSVLAGPSYGYTF. The CDR3 DNA sequence: TGTGCCAGCAGTGTTTTGGCAGGGCCGTCCTATGGCTACACCTTC. The genes are TRBV2 and TRBJ1-2; TRBD1 is a possible D gene (5 bases). Germline lookup yields CDR1 SNHLY and CDR2 FYNNEI. The CDR3 length is 15 residues. V was shortened by 4 bases and J by 4 bases, with 16 bases between the two germline ends.

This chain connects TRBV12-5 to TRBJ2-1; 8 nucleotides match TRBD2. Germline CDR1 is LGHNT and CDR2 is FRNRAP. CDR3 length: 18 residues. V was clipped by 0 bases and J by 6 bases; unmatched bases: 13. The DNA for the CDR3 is TGTGCTAGTGGTTTGGTACTTTTTGGGTTAGCGGGAAGCAATGAGCAGTTCTTC. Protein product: CASGLVLFGLAGSNEQFF.

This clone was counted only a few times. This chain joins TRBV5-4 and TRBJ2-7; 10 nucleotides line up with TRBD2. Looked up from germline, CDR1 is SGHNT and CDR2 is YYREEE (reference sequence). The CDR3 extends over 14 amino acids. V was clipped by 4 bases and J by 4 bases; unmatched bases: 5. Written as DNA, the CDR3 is TGTGCCAGCAGCCCCAGCGGGGGGGCTTACGAGCAGTACTTC. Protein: CASSPSGGAYEQYF.

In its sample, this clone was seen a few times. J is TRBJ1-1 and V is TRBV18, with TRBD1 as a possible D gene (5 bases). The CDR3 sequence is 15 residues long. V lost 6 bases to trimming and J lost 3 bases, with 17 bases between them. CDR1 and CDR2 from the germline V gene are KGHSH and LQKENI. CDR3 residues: CASSHQGSRYTEAFF. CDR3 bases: TGTGCCAGCTCCCACCAGGGTAGCAGATACACTGAAGCTTTCTTT.

The chain's CDR3 is CASSYSPSSYNEQFF. The CDR3 DNA reads TGTGCCAGCAGTTACTCACCGAGCTCCTACAATGAGCAGTTCTTC. The rearrangement uses TRBV6-5 and TRBJ2-1, with D hard to call. Germline CDR1 reads MNHEY; CDR2 reads SVGAGI. V shed 0 bases and J shed 0 bases, with 6 bases lying between them. CDR3 size: 15 residues.

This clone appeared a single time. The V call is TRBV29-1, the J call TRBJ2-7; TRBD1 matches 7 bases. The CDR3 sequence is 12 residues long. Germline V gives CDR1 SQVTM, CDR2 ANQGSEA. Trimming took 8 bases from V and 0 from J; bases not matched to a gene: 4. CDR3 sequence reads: CSRGTASYEQYF. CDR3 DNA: TGCAGCAGAGGGACAGCCTCCTACGAGCAGTACTTC.

The CDR3 protein is CASSFLSTALVGYTF. CDR3 coding DNA: TGTGCCAGCAGTTTTCTCTCGACAGCCCTGGTCGGCTACACCTTC. V is TRBV28 and J is TRBJ1-2, with a weak D call TRBD1 (5 bases). CDR3 length: 15 residues. Looked up from germline, CDR1 is MDHEN and CDR2 is SYDVKM. V was shortened by 3 bases and J by 8 bases, with 19 bases between the two germline ends.

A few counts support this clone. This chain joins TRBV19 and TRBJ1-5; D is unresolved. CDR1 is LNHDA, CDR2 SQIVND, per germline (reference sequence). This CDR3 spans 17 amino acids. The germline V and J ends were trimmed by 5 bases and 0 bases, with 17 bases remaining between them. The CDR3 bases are TGTGCCAGTAGTCCCGGGTCATATGGGTATAGCAATCAGCCCCAGCATTTT. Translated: CASSPGSYGYSNQPQHF. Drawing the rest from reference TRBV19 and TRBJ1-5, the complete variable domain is DGGITQSPKYLFRKEGQNVTLSCEQNLNHDAMYWYRQDPGQGLRLIYYSQIVNDFQKGDIAEGYSVSREKKESFPLTVTSAQKNPTAFYLCASSPGSYGYSNQPQHFGDGTRLSIL.

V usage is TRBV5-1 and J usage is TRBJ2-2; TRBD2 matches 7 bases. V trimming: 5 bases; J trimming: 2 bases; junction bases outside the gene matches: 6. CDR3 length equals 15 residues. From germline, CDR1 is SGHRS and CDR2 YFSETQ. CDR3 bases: TGCGCCAGCAGGACCGGGACTACCAACACCGGGGAGCTGTTTTTT. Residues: CASRTGTTNTGELFF.

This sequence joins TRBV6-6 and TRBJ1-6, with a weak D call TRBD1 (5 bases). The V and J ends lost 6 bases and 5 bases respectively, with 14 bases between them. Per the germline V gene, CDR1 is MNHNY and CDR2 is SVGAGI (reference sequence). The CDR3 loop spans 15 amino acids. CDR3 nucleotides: TGTGCCAGCAGGGGGGGGAAGGGAAATAATTCACCCCTCCACTTT. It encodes CASRGGKGNNSPLHF.

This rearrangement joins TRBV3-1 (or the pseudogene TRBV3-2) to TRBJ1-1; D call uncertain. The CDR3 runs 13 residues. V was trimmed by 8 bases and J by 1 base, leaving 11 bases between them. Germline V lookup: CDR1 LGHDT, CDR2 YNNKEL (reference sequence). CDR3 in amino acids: CASGYAGNTEAFF. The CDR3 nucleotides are TGTGCCAGCGGTTACGCAGGGAACACTGAAGCTTTCTTT.

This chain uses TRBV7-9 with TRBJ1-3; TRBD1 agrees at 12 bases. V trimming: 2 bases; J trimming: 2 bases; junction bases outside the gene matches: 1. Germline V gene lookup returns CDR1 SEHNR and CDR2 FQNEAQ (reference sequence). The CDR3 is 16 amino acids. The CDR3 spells CASSLRDRGPGNTIYF. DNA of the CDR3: TGTGCCAGCAGCTTAAGGGACAGGGGGCCTGGAAACACCATATATTTT.

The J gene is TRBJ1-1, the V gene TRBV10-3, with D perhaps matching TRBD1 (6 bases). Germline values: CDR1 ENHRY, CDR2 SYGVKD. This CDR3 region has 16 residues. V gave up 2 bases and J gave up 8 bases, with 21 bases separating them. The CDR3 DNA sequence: TGTGCCATCAGTGAGGGGGGCAGGTTCTCTCTGGGGGAAGCTTTCTTT. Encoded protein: CAISEGGRFSLGEAFF.

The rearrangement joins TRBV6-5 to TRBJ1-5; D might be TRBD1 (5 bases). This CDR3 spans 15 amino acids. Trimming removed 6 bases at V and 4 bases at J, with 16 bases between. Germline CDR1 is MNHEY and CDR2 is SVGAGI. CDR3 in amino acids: CASSPLPGVNQPQHF. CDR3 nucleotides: TGTGCCAGCAGCCCACTTCCGGGGGTGAATCAGCCCCAGCATTTT.

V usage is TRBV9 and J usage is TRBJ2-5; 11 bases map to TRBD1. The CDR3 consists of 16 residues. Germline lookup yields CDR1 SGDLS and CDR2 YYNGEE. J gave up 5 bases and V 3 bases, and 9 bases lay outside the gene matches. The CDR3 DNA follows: TGTGCCAGCAGCGACCGGACAGGGGGCGTCGGTGAGACCCAGTACTTC. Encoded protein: CASSDRTGGVGETQYF.

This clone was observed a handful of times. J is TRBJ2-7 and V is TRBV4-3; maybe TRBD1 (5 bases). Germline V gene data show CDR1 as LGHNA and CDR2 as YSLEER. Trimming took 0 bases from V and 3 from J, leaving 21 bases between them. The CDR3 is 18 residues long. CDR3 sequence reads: CASSQDRRSKGAFYEQYF. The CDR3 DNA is TGCGCCAGCAGCCAAGATCGACGAAGCAAAGGGGCCTTCTACGAGCAGTACTTC.

The CDR3 spells CASSSQGSNEQFF. The CDR3 DNA follows: TGTGCCAGCAGTTCACAGGGGTCGAATGAGCAGTTCTTC. J is TRBJ2-1 and V is TRBV6-6; 7 bases are a match to TRBD1. The CDR3 is 13 residues long. The J segment lost 7 bases and the V segment lost 4 bases, leaving 4 bases of the junction unmatched. Germline loops: CDR1 MNHNY, CDR2 SVGAGI (reference sequence).

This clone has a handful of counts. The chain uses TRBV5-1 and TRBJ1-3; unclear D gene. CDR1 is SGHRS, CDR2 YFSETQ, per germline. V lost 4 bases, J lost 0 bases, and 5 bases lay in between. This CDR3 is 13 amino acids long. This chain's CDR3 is CASSPYSGNTIYF. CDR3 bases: TGCGCCAGCAGCCCTTACTCTGGAAACACCATATATTTT. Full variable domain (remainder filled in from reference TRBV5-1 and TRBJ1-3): KAGVTQTPRYLIKTRGQQVTLSCSPISGHRSVSWYQQTPGQGLQFLFEYFSETQRNKGNFPGRFSGRQFSNSRSEMNVSTLELGDSALYLCASSPYSGNTIYFGEGSWLTVV.

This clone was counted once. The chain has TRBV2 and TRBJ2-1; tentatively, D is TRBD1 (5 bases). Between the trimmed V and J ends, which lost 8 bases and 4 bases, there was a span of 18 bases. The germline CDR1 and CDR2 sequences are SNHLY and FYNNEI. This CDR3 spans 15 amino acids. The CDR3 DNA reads TGTGCCAGCGGTACAGGAATGGGGAATTACAATGAGCAGTTCTTC. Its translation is CASGTGMGNYNEQFF.

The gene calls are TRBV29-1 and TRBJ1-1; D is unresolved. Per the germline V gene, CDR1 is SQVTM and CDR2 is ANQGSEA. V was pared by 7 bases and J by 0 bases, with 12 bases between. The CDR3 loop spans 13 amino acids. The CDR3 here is CSGLTLLNTEAFF. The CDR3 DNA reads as TGCAGCGGCCTCACTTTATTGAACACTGAAGCTTTCTTT.

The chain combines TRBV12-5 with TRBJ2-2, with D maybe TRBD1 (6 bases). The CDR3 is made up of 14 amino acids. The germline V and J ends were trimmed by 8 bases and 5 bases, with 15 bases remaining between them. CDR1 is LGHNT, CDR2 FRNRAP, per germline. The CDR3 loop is CASFRGQITGELFF. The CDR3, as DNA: TGTGCTAGTTTCAGGGGCCAAATTACCGGGGAGCTGTTTTTT. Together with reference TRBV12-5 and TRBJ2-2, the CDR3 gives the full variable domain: DARVTQTPRHKVTEMGQEVTMRCQPILGHNTVFWYRQTMMQGLELLAYFRNRAPLDDSGMPKDRFSAEMPDATLATLKIQPSEPRDSAVYFCASFRGQITGELFFGEGSRLTVL.